The rows below give T cell receptor beta chains drawn from one sample of a study of shared clonotypes between healthy human individuals. Here immunoSEQ multiplex PCR was the method, and the copy in TCRdb shows in-frame clones only, minus some. The sample lists about 320,000 clones; more than 75% were seen once. The sequencing input was memory CD8+ T cells sorted from blood. These receptors were collected from a man aged 18 to 29 in good health. Both conserved end residues are part of each CDR3. The D gene is left open where the match is weak. The listing skips clone size in some rows; elsewhere it reads once, few, many or a size class.

CASTTGISSYEQYF | TGTGCCAGCACAACAGGGATTTCCTCCTACGAGCAGTACTTC | TRBJ2-7 | NA | TRBV5-6 | NA | 14
CATSRKGRSSTDTQYF | TGTGCCACCAGCAGGAAGGGTAGGAGCAGCACAGATACGCAGTATTTT | TRBJ2-3 | NA | TRBV15 | NA | 16
CASSLAGLAGNEQYF | TGTGCCAGCAGCTTAGCGGGGCTAGCGGGAAACGAGCAGTACTTC | TRBJ2-7 | TRBD2 | TRBV7-8 | NA | 15
CASSSSPYEQYF | TGTGCCAGCAGTTCGTCTCCCTACGAGCAGTACTTC | TRBJ2-7 | NA | TRBV27 | NA | 12
CASSQIYSSYEQYF | TGTGCCAGCAGTCAGATTTACAGCTCCTACGAGCAGTACTTC | TRBJ2-7 | NA | TRBV27 | NA | 14
CASSQWTSGGEYQETQYF | TGTGCCAGCAGCCAATGGACTAGCGGGGGAGAGTACCAAGAGACCCAGTACTTC | TRBJ2-5 | TRBD2 | TRBV4-2 | NA | 18
CASGHKDTEAFF | TGTGCCAGCGGCCACAAGGACACTGAAGCTTTCTTT | TRBJ1-1 | NA | TRBV7-9 | NA | 12
CASSFYRENNEQFF | TGTGCCAGCAGTTTTTACAGGGAGAACAATGAGCAGTTCTTC | TRBJ2-1 | NA | TRBV27 | NA | 14
CASSGLAGGPSGELFF | TGTGCCAGCAGCGGATTAGCGGGAGGGCCGAGCGGGGAGCTGTTTTTT | TRBJ2-2 | TRBD2 | TRBV9 | NA | 16
CASSLAGYEQFF | TGTGCCAGCAGCTTAGCCGGGTATGAGCAGTTCTTC | TRBJ2-1 | NA | TRBV11-3 | once | 12
CASSSPLGTTSNYGYTF | TGTGCCAGCAGCTCCCCCCTGGGGACTACCTCTAACTATGGCTACACCTTC | TRBJ1-2 | NA | TRBV7-9 | NA | 17
CAWSREPGGPEQYF | TGTGCCTGGAGTCGTGAACCAGGGGGGCCCGAGCAGTACTTC | TRBJ2-7 | NA | TRBV30 | NA | 14
CASSRTIMNTEAFF | TGTGCCAGCAGCAGGACCATCATGAACACTGAAGCTTTCTTT | TRBJ1-1 | NA | TRBV2 | NA | 14
CASRTGAQFYNSPLHF | TGTGCCAGCAGGACAGGGGCCCAGTTTTATAATTCACCCCTCCACTTT | TRBJ1-6 | TRBD1 | TRBV27 | NA | 16
CASSYGGSSYNEQFF | TGTGCCAGCAGTTACGGGGGGTCTTCCTACAATGAGCAGTTCTTC | TRBJ2-1 | NA | TRBV6-6 | NA | 15
CASSLAGREQYF | TGTGCCAGCAGCTTAGCCGGTCGGGAGCAGTACTTC | TRBJ2-7 | NA | TRBV7-9 | NA | 12
CASSLGGTNYGYTF | TGTGCCAGCAGCTTAGGGGGGACTAACTATGGCTACACCTTC | TRBJ1-2 | NA | TRBV11-2 | NA | 14